These T cell receptor beta chains were read from a single sample in a study of T cell responses to AZD1222 COVID-19 vaccine. The protocol was immunoSEQ multiplex PCR, while the TCRdb copy is restricted to in-frame clones and leaves out a portion. Here the sample spans roughly 100,000 clones, approximately 90% being singletons. The specimen comprised peripheral blood, sampled on day 0 of AZD1222 vaccination. The receptors originated from an adult in good health. CDR3s include the opening cysteine and the closing phenylalanine or tryptophan. The D gene is left open where the match is weak. Some rows have no size entry. The others give once, few or many, or a class for an expanded clone.

d_gene	v_gene	len	abundance	j_gene	CDR3nt	CDR3aa
-	TRBV7-9	14	-	TRBJ1-5	TGTGCCAGCAGTTTGTCCACAGGGAATCAGCCCCAGCATTTT	CASSLSTGNQPQHF
-	TRBV6-6	13	-	TRBJ2-7	TGTGCCAGCAGCGCCGGACAATACTACGAGCAGTACTTC	CASSAGQYYEQYF
-	TRBV21-1	16	-	TRBJ1-5	TGTGCCAGCAGCAGACGACAGATGAGTAACAATCAGCCCCAGCATTTT	CASSRRQMSNNQPQHF
TRBD2	TRBV5-1	15	-	TRBJ2-5	TGTGCCAGCAGCTCCGCTAGCGGGAGGGAAGAGACCCAGTACTTC	CASSSASGREETQYF
-	TRBV7-2	16	-	TRBJ2-1	TGTGCCAGCAGCTTAGAGGTCTGGGGGGAGCGAGGGAAGCATTTCTTC	CASSLEVWGERGKHFF
TRBD1	TRBV6-5	14	-	TRBJ1-1	TGTGCCACCCACGGACAGGGGGTGGGTACTGAAGCTTTCTTT	CATHGQGVGTEAFF
-	TRBV24-1	11	-	TRBJ2-3	TGTGCCACCGGACTCCAGGATACGCAGTATTTT	CATGLQDTQYF
-	TRBV6-5	12	-	TRBJ2-1	TGTGCCAGCAAGGGGACCAGAAATGAGCAGTTCTTC	CASKGTRNEQFF
-	TRBV18	15	medium-sized	TRBJ2-2	TGTGCCAGCTCACCTTACGGGACCGCATTAGGGGAGCTGTTTTTT	CASSPYGTALGELFF
-	TRBV27	14	-	TRBJ2-1	TGTGCCAGCAGTTTAAGACGGGGGGCCGATGAGCAGTTCTTC	CASSLRRGADEQFF
-	TRBV27	17	-	TRBJ1-1	TGTGCCAGCAGTTTAAACAGCTTAGTACGGGGGGACACTGAAGCTTTCTTT	CASSLNSLVRGDTEAFF
-	TRBV25-1	12	-	TRBJ1-1	TGTGCCAGCAGTGTCGACCAAACTGAAGCTTTCTTT	CASSVDQTEAFF
-	TRBV5-1	14	-	TRBJ2-5	TGCGCCAGCAGCCCCAGTCACCCCCGGGAGACCCAGTACTTC	CASSPSHPRETQYF
-	TRBV4-3	15	-	TRBJ1-2	TGCGCCAGCAGCCAAGAAATTGGGGTACACTATGGCTACACCTTC	CASSQEIGVHYGYTF
-	TRBV11-2	14	-	TRBJ2-3	TGTGCCAGCAGCTTAGGGGGTGGTCCAGATACGCAGTATTTT	CASSLGGGPDTQYF
TRBD2	TRBV12-3/TRBV12-4	13	few	TRBJ2-1	TGTGCCAGCCGGACTAGCGGGAGCTATGAGCAGTTCTTC	CASRTSGSYEQFF
TRBD1	TRBV29-1	14	-	TRBJ2-2	TGCAGCGTTTCCGGGACAGGGATCGCCGGGGAGCTGTTTTTT	CSVSGTGIAGELFF
TRBD1	TRBV7-9	18	few	TRBJ1-2	TGTGCCAGCAGCTTAAGCCTCCGGGACAGGGCGGCTTACTATGGCTACACCTTC	CASSLSLRDRAAYYGYTF
-	TRBV18	15	-	TRBJ2-5	TGTGCCAGCTCACAGGGTATTGGACAGCAAGAGACCCAGTACTTC	CASSQGIGQQETQYF
-	TRBV6-5	12	-	TRBJ2-1	TGTGCCAGCAGTCATACTAGCTATGAGCAGTTCTTC	CASSHTSYEQFF
-	TRBV27	14	once	TRBJ1-2	TGTGCCAGCAGTTTCGCCCCCCCAGACTATGGCTACACCTTC	CASSFAPPDYGYTF
-	TRBV19	13	-	TRBJ1-2	TGTGCCAGTAGTATACCGGGGTGGCATGGCTACACCTTC	CASSIPGWHGYTF
-	TRBV18	15	-	TRBJ2-5	TGTGCCAGCTCACCTCACCCCGGAAGCCAAGAGACCCAGTACTTC	CASSPHPGSQETQYF
-	TRBV5-6	15	many	TRBJ2-7	TGTGCCAGCAGTTTTCAGGGACCACGGGGGTACGAGCAGTACTTC	CASSFQGPRGYEQYF
-	TRBV6-5	15	-	TRBJ2-5	TGTGCCAGCGACCGGTCGGAGATGACTCAAGAGACCCAGTACTTC	CASDRSEMTQETQYF
TRBD1	TRBV9	18	-	TRBJ1-1	TGTGCCAGCAGCACCCGACGAGATACAGGGGCCCTGAACACTGAAGCTTTCTTT	CASSTRRDTGALNTEAFF
-	TRBV9	14	-	TRBJ2-7	TGTGCCAGCAGCGTAGAGGCAGGGTGGTACGAGCAGTACTTC	CASSVEAGWYEQYF
-	TRBV18	15	-	TRBJ1-5	TGTGCCAGCTCACCGGGAGCATATAGCAATCAGCCCCAGCATTTT	CASSPGAYSNQPQHF
-	TRBV11-3	15	-	TRBJ1-2	TGTGCCAGCAGCCGGGGGGAAGGCAAGGACTATGGCTACACCTTC	CASSRGEGKDYGYTF
-	TRBV6-1	14	once	TRBJ1-1	TGTGCCAGCAGTGAAGAGAGTCGGGGGACCCAAGCTTTCTTT	CASSEESRGTQAFF
-	TRBV27	14	once	TRBJ1-6	TGTGCCAGCTCTTCAGGGGTATATAATTCACCCCTCCACTTT	CASSSGVYNSPLHF
TRBD1	TRBV7-2	14	once	TRBJ2-1	TGTGCCAGCAGCCCTACGGCGGGGACAGGTGAGCAGTTCTTC	CASSPTAGTGEQFF
-	TRBV30	12	-	TRBJ2-1	TGTGCCTGGAGTGAGGGAGGCCAGTCGCAGTTCTTC	CAWSEGGQSQFF
-	TRBV7-9	13	-	TRBJ1-6	TGTGCCAGCAGCACCCTCCGGACATCACCCCTCCACTTT	CASSTLRTSPLHF
-	TRBV13	18	-	TRBJ1-3	TGTGCCAGCAGGAGGACAGCCGGTGGCCTTAACTCTGGAAACACCATATATTTT	CASRRTAGGLNSGNTIYF
TRBD2	TRBV7-9	14	-	TRBJ2-1	TGTGCCAGCAGCTTGGCGGGAGGGTACAATGAGCAGTTCTTC	CASSLAGGYNEQFF
-	TRBV11-2	16	once	TRBJ2-1	TGTGCCAGCAGCTTGTTACGGAGGGGCTCCTACAATGAGCAGTTCTTC	CASSLLRRGSYNEQFF
TRBD1	TRBV10-3	15	-	TRBJ2-3	TGTGCCATCAGGAGGACAGGATCCTTTTCAGATACGCAGTATTTT	CAIRRTGSFSDTQYF
-	TRBV11-1	13	-	TRBJ1-1	TGTGCCAGCAGCTTAATGGGGTTGACTGAAGCTTTCTTT	CASSLMGLTEAFF
-	TRBV6-5	14	-	TRBJ1-2	TGTGCCAGCAGGCAGCGGGGGCCTAACTATGGCTACACCTTC	CASRQRGPNYGYTF
TRBD1	TRBV20-1	15	-	TRBJ1-5	TGCAGTGCTAGTCACGGGACAGGGGCCGATCGGCCCCAGCATTTT	CSASHGTGADRPQHF
-	TRBV7-8	14	once	TRBJ1-1	TGTGCCAGCAGCCCCCCAGGGGTGAACACTGAAGCTTTCTTT	CASSPPGVNTEAFF
TRBD1	TRBV3-1/TRBV3-2	17	-	TRBJ1-3	TGTGCCAGCAGCCTCCGGGACAGGGTTTTAACGGGAAACACCATATATTTT	CASSLRDRVLTGNTIYF
TRBD1	TRBV7-2	16	few	TRBJ1-2	TGTGCCAGCAGCTCGACTAGGACAGGGAAAAATGCTGGCTACACCTTC	CASSSTRTGKNAGYTF
-	TRBV9	16	-	TRBJ2-2	TGTGCCAGCAGCGAGAGAGGGACCTTCAACACCGGGGAGCTGTTTTTT	CASSERGTFNTGELFF
-	TRBV5-5	14	-	TRBJ2-3	TGTGCCAGCAGCTTGTCGGACGTTCGGGATACGCAGTATTTT	CASSLSDVRDTQYF
-	TRBV30	14	-	TRBJ1-5	TGTGCCTGGAGTCCCGACAGTAGCAATCAGCCCCAGCATTTT	CAWSPDSSNQPQHF
-	TRBV6-5	13	few	TRBJ1-1	TGTGCCAGCAGCACTGGCGGGGCCACTGAAGCTTTCTTT	CASSTGGATEAFF
TRBD2	TRBV7-3	14	-	TRBJ2-3	TGTGCCAGCAGCTTGAGCGGGACGACAGATACGCAGTATTTT	CASSLSGTTDTQYF
-	TRBV6-2/TRBV6-3	13	-	TRBJ2-2	TGTGCCAGCAGTTACGGGGAAACCGGGGAGCTGTTTTTT	CASSYGETGELFF
TRBD1	TRBV24-1	16	-	TRBJ2-3	TGTGCCACCAGTGACCGCACAGGGGGTGGCACAGATACGCAGTATTTT	CATSDRTGGGTDTQYF
-	TRBV18	14	-	TRBJ1-1	TGTGCCAGCTCACCACTCGGGGGCCACACTGAAGCTTTCTTT	CASSPLGGHTEAFF
-	TRBV4-1	13	-	TRBJ1-5	TGCGCCAGCAGCCAAGCTCGAGATCAGCCCCAGCATTTT	CASSQARDQPQHF